Each of the 11 T cell receptor beta chains below was sequenced from the same sample in a study of CD8+CD57+ T cells in acquired aplastic anemia. In patients chosen for sequencing, flow cytometry had shown CD8+CD57+ cell expansion. TCR beta VDJ combinations and CDR3 sequences were profiled from genomic DNA. TCRdb re-called the reads through MiXCR, storing one row per CDR3 protein. The sample contains about 180,000 distinct CDR3 sequences, about three fifths of which appear only once. The specimen was sorted CD4+, CD8+, or CD8+CD57+ T cells (not recorded which) from PBMCs. The receptors shown here come from a human donor with aplastic anemia.

The chain employs TRBV7-9 and TRBJ2-7, with 9 bases aligning to TRBD1. Germline CDR1 reads SEHNR; CDR2 reads FQNEAQ (reference sequence). The CDR3 spans 14 residues. V lost 8 bases to trimming and J lost 5 bases; unmatched junction nucleotides: 10. CDR3 sequence reads: CASAPRDRVNEQYF. CDR3 coding DNA: TGTGCCAGCGCGCCACGGGACAGGGTAAACGAGCAGTACTTC.

The gene calls are TRBV7-9 and TRBJ2-2; no firm D call. The CDR3 length is 14 residues. In germline, CDR1 is SEHNR, CDR2 FQNEAQ (reference sequence). Trimming took 11 bases from V and 6 from J, leaving 19 bases between them. CDR3 in amino acids: CAPNDQLGSGELFF. The CDR3, as DNA: TGTGCCCCCAACGATCAACTGGGTTCCGGGGAGCTGTTTTTT.

CDR3 sequence (DNA): TGTGCCAGCAGCTTAGGGCCGGGGCGCTACACCTTC. Protein: CASSLGPGRYTF. The chain recombines TRBV7-9 with TRBJ1-2; the D gene is possibly TRBD1 (5 bases). Per the germline V gene, CDR1 is SEHNR and CDR2 is FQNEAQ (reference sequence). This CDR3 is 12 amino acids long. With 1 base removed from V and 9 bases from J, the gap between germline ends came to 9 bases.

CDR3 sequence reads: CASSPGTDSYEQYF. CDR3 DNA sequence: TGTGCCAGCAGCCCTGGGACAGATAGTTACGAGCAGTACTTC. The rearrangement joins TRBV7-3 to TRBJ2-7; 7 positions agree with TRBD1. J lost 4 bases, V lost 5 bases, and 8 bases had no gene match. Germline V lookup: CDR1 SGHTA, CDR2 FQGTGA. The CDR3 has 14 residues.

This chain links TRBV9 with TRBJ2-1, with D possibly matching TRBD1 (6 bases). The J call is in doubt because the DNA end fits TRBJ2-7 better. The CDR3 is made up of 16 amino acids. Germline-derived CDR1 and CDR2 are SGDLS and YYNGEE. CDR3 in DNA: TGTGCCAGCAGCCAGCCAGGGGCCGCCCTCTCCTACGAGCAGTACTTC. Translated, it gives CASSQPGAALSYEQYF.

This clonotype has just a few counts. The chain joins TRBV7-9 to TRBJ1-2; 8 bases match TRBD1. Germline values: CDR1 SEHNR, CDR2 FQNEAQ (reference sequence). V lost 2 bases and J lost 4; bases outside the gene matches: 6. CDR3 length: 15 residues. The DNA for the CDR3 is TGTGCCAGCAGCTTACTTGACAGGGGCCTCTATGGCTACACCTTC. Residues: CASSLLDRGLYGYTF.

This rearrangement joins TRBV9 to TRBJ2-1; 8 positions match TRBD2. The V gene end was trimmed by 0 bases and the J gene end by 0 bases; junction bases not matched to a gene: 8. The CDR3 extends over 18 amino acids. From germline, CDR1 is SGDLS and CDR2 YYNGEE. The CDR3 sequence: CASSVGSSGHSSYNEQFF. CDR3 in DNA: TGTGCCAGCAGCGTAGGTTCTAGCGGGCATAGCTCCTACAATGAGCAGTTCTTC. Full variable domain (missing parts from reference TRBV9 and TRBJ2-1): DSGVTQTPKHLITATGQRVTLRCSPRSGDLSVYWYQQSLDQGLQFLIQYYNGEERAKGNILERFSAQQFPDLHSELNLSSLELGDSALYFCASSVGSSGHSSYNEQFFGPGTRLTVL.

This clonotype was seen a few times. V and J are TRBV20-1 and TRBJ2-3; 9 nucleotides line up with TRBD2. Trimming cost V 3 bases and J 0 bases; bases outside gene matches: 4. From germline, CDR1 is DFQATT and CDR2 SNEGSKA (reference sequence). The CDR3 loop spans 15 amino acids. The CDR3: CSASTGLASTDTQYF. CDR3 DNA sequence: TGCAGTGCTAGTACGGGACTAGCTAGCACAGATACGCAGTATTTT.

V gene TRBV19 combines with J gene TRBJ2-3; D not resolved. Deletions cut 6 bases from V and 2 bases from J, with 9 bases between. This CDR3 comprises 13 residues. CDR1 LNHDA and CDR2 SQIVND come from the germline V gene (reference sequence). CDR3 sequence reads: CASRTAATDTQYF. In DNA, the CDR3 is TGTGCCAGTAGGACCGCCGCCACAGATACGCAGTATTTT.

The J gene is TRBJ2-1, the V gene TRBV11-2, with 14 nucleotides matching TRBD2. The V gene's germline CDR1 is SGHAT and CDR2 FQNNGV. The CDR3 sequence is 18 residues long. With 7 bases clipped from V and 4 bases from J, the junction kept 12 bases outside the gene matches. The CDR3 spells CASIGTSGSVVSYNEQFF. The CDR3 coding sequence is TGTGCCAGCATCGGGACTAGCGGGAGTGTAGTTTCGTACAATGAGCAGTTCTTC.

Notes on this clonotype: One junction end does not reproduce the germline sequence, and a read error may be involved. This sequence joins TRBV7-2 and TRBJ2-1; D could derive from TRBD1 or TRBD2 (5 bases each). In germline, CDR1 is SGHTA, CDR2 FQGNSA. The CDR3 extends over 20 amino acids. In nucleotides, the CDR3 is TGCGCCAGCAGCCAAGTAAGGGCGCAGGGCCCCACCGGGGAGAATAATGAGCAGTTCTTC. This translates into CASSQVRAQGPTGENNEQFF.